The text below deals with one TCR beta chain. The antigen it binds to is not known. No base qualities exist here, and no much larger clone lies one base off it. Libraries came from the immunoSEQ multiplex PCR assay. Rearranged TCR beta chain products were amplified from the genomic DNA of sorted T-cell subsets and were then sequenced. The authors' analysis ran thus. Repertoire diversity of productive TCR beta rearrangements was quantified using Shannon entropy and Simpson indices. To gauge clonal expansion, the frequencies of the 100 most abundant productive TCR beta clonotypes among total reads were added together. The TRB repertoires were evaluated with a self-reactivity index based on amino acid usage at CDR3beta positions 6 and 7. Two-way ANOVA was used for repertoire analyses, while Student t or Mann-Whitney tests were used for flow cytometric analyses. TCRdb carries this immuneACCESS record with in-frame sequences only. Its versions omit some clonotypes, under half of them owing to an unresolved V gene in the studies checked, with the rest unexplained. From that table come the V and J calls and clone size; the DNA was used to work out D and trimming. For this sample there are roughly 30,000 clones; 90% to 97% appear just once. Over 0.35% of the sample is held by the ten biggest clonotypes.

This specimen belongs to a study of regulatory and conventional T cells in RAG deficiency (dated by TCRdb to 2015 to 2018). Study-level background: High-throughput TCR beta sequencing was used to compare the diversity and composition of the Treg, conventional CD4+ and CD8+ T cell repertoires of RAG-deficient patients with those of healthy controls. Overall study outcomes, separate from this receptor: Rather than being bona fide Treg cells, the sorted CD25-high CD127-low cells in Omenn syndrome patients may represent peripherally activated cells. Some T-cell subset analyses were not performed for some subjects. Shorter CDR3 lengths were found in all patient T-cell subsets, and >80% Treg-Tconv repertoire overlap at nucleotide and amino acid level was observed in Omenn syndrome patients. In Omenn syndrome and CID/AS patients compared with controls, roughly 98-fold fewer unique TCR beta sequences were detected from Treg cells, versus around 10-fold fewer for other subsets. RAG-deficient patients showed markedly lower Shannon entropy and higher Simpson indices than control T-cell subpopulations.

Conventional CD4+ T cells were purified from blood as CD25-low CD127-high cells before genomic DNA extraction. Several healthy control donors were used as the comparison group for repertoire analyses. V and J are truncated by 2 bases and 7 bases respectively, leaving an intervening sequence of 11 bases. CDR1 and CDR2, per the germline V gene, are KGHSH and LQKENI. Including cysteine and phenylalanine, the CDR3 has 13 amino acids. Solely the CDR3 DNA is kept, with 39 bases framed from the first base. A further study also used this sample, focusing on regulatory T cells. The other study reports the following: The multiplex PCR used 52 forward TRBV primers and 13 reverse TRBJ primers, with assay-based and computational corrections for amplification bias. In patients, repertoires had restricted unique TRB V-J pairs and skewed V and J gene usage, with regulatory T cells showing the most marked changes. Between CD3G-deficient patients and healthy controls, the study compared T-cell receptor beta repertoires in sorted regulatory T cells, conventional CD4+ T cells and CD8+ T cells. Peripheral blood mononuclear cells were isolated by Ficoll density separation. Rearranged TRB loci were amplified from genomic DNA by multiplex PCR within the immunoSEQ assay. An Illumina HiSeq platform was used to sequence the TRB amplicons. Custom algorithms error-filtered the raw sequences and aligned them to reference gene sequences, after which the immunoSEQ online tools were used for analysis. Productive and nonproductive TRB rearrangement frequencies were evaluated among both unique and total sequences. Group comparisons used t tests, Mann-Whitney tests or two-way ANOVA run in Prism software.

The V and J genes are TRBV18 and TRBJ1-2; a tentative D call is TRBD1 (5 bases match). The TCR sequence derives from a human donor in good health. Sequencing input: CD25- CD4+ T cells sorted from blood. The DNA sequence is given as TGTGCCAGCTCACCAATGGGGGAGGCTGGCTACACCTTC. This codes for CASSPMGEAGYTF.